The present T cell receptor beta chain was sequenced within a study of metastatic and nonmetastatic thyroid tumors. For the study at large: From malignant and benign thyroid patients, repertoires in blood and in tumor or nodule tissue were compared.

This clone was counted ten times or more. No antigen is known for it. TCRdb re-analyzed the PCR reads using MiXCR. The sample has roughly 10,000 clones, roughly 21% seen once. Germline V lookup: CDR1 SGHRS, CDR2 YFSETQ. Trimming removed 3 bases from V and 1 base from J; junction bases left unmatched: 8. The CDR3 length is 16 residues. Study results and limitations: The study reportedly found significantly higher TCR beta diversity in malignant thyroid tumors than benign nodules, in blood and tumor.

Prior to thyroid surgery, none of the patients had received any treatment. The sequencing sample was made of adjacent normal tissue. The chain carries TRBV5-1 and TRBJ2-3, with 7 bases lining up with TRBD2. This receptor was obtained from a female donor with papillary thyroid cancer or a benign thyroid nodule (not recorded which). Some clones in this sample may be carry-over from other donors' samples. The CDR3 here is CASSWGGLEGTDTQYF. The CDR3 DNA sequence: TGCGCCAGCAGCTGGGGCGGACTAGAGGGCACAGATACGCAGTATTTT.